This T cell receptor (beta chain) was sequenced in a study of CD8+CD57+ T cells in acquired aplastic anemia. Looking at the study overall: Average DNA yield from sorted CD4+ and CD8+ cells was approximately 3 ug. General observations from the study: Around 30 was the count of CD8+ CDR3 sequences that patients shared with controls.

In its sample, this clonotype was seen many times. What it binds is unknown. This CDR3 spans 12 amino acids. Germline lookup yields CDR1 SGHAT and CDR2 FQNNGV. Germline trimming cut 5 bases from V and 10 bases from J; bases unmatched to any gene: 7. Both TCR beta VDJ combination and CDR3 sequence profiling were carried out. Genomic DNA was the template for this profiling. One entry per CDR3 protein results from TCRdb running MiXCR on the reads. The sample gives 150,000 to 200,000 distinct CDR3 sequences, under 70% of which show up once; roughly 50% is in the top ten. The chain couples TRBV11-2 to TRBJ2-5; 7 bases fit TRBD1. The sequence came from a human donor with severe aplastic anemia or a healthy control (not recorded which). Sequencing was carried out using sorted CD4+, CD8+, or CD8+CD57+ T cells (not recorded which) from PBMCs. Here the CDR3 reads CASSLTGIDQYF. The CDR3 bases are TGTGCCAGCAGCCTGACAGGGATCGACCAGTACTTC.